The next 16 T cell receptor beta chains were all read from a single sample in a study of shared T cell receptors in the human thymus. Using immunoSEQ multiplex PCR, the repertoire was profiled, and TCRdb retains in-frame clones only, with some absent. The table includes about 660,000 clones, roughly 90% detected once. These same records also appear under a second study, on human thymus T cells.

The sample was thymocytes. These receptors were obtained from a boy younger than two with a congenital heart defect.

The chain has TRBV5-1 and TRBJ2-3; TRBD2 aligns across 10 bases. V shed 9 bases, J shed 2 bases, and the junction held 12 bases outside the gene matches. The CDR3 is made up of 16 amino acids. Germline assignment: CDR1 SGHRS and CDR2 YFSETQ. CDR3 coding DNA: TGCGCCACCCAAAGGGAAGCGGGAGGGGTCACAGATACGCAGTATTTT. Translating it yields CATQREAGGVTDTQYF. The whole variable domain, filled in from reference TRBV5-1 and TRBJ2-3, reads KAGVTQTPRYLIKTRGQQVTLSCSPISGHRSVSWYQQTPGQGLQFLFEYFSETQRNKGNFPGRFSGRQFSNSRSEMNVSTLELGDSALYLCATQREAGGVTDTQYFGPGTRLTVL.

The V call is TRBV6-5, the J call TRBJ1-1, with 7 bases matching TRBD1. Germline-derived CDR1 and CDR2 are MNHEY and SVGAGI. V shed 5 bases, J shed 11 bases, and the junction held 11 bases outside the gene matches. This CDR3 contains 13 residues. The CDR3 nucleotides are TGTGCCAGCAGTCCTCGGACAGGCCCGTGGGCTTTCTTT. Protein: CASSPRTGPWAFF.

The chain employs TRBV28 and TRBJ1-2, with a possible D match to TRBD1 (5 bases). This CDR3 comprises 13 residues. Germline-derived CDR1 and CDR2 are MDHEN and SYDVKM. V gave up 1 base and J gave up 6 bases, with 9 bases separating them. The CDR3 region is CASSLSGQHGYTF. CDR3 nucleotides: TGTGCCAGCAGTTTATCAGGGCAGCATGGCTACACCTTC.

The chain joins TRBV19 to TRBJ1-4; D is possibly TRBD1 (6 bases). Germline V gene sequence: CDR1 LNHDA, CDR2 SQIVND (reference sequence). Trimming shortened V by 4 bases and J by 5 bases, and 14 bases separated the two germline ends. This CDR3 is 15 amino acids long. CDR3 bases: TGTGCCAGTAGTACCACAGGGTTGGGAAATGAAAAACTGTTTTTT. This sequence encodes CASSTTGLGNEKLFF.

With respect to this clone: The final CDR3 position lacks the conserved phenylalanine or tryptophan, pointing to a likely read error. No DNA is shown, since the ends of the CDR3 on it are uncertain; the CDR3 is the one TCRdb lists. The V call is TRBV7-2, the J call TRBJ2-7; no check of the table's D call, TRBD2, against the DNA was made. Germline V lookup: CDR1 SGHTA, CDR2 FQGNSA. The CDR3 adds up to 12 amino acids, both ends counted. The CDR3 loop reads CASSSGGGPLSY.

This chain joins TRBV2 and TRBJ1-3; possible D gene TRBD1, 5 bases. Trimming cost V 10 bases and J 2 bases, with 12 bases left between them. CDR1 and CDR2 from the germline V gene are SNHLY and FYNNEI. The length of the CDR3 is 13 residues. The CDR3 region has the DNA TGTGCCATCTCAGGGTTAGCTGGAAACACCATATATTTT. Translation: CAISGLAGNTIYF.

V usage is TRBV19 and J usage is TRBJ2-1; D unresolved. The CDR3 has 12 amino acids. CDR1 and CDR2 from the germline V gene are LNHDA and SQIVND (reference sequence). V lost 7 bases and J lost 10, with 14 bases in between. The CDR3, as DNA: TGTGCCAGTAAAGGCTCAACGCGGGAGCAGTTCTTC. This sequence encodes CASKGSTREQFF.

This chain joins TRBV21-1 and TRBJ2-2; the table's TRBD2 call for D was not verified on the DNA. TRBV21-1 is assigned pseudogene status. The CDR3 extends over 17 amino acids. The CDR3 loop reads CASSKVVRGRCTGELFF. The CDR3 DNA reads as TGTGCCAGCAGCAAAGTAGTTCGGGGTCGGTGCACCGGGGAGCTGTTTTTT.

The chain is built from TRBV6-5 and TRBJ1-6; tentative D call: TRBD1 (5 bases). V shed 5 bases and J shed 5 bases, with 13 bases lying between them. Germline V gives CDR1 MNHEY, CDR2 SVGAGI. The CDR3 consists of 15 residues. CDR3 DNA sequence: TGTGCCAGCAGTGCCGCTGGGGCTAATAATTCACCCCTCCACTTT. As protein: CASSAAGANNSPLHF.

The V call is TRBV30, the J call TRBJ2-5, with a weak D call TRBD1 (6 bases). Germline V gene data show CDR1 as GTSNPN and CDR2 as SVGIG (reference sequence). The length of the CDR3 is 13 residues. The V gene lost 5 bases and the J gene lost 1 base, with 11 bases spanning the gap. As DNA, the CDR3 is TGTGCCTGGCGGGACACCTTCCAAGAGACCCAGTACTTC. Translation: CAWRDTFQETQYF.

This clone was recorded once. The V and J genes are TRBV30 and TRBJ2-1; 7 bases are a match to TRBD2. Germline lookup yields CDR1 GTSNPN and CDR2 SVGIG (reference sequence). The CDR3 runs to 14 residues. The ends lost 5 bases at V and 7 bases at J; junction bases unmatched: 11. The CDR3 here is CAWLSSGEGNEQFF. CDR3 DNA sequence: TGTGCCTGGTTATCTAGCGGAGAGGGGAATGAGCAGTTCTTC.

The chain employs TRBV6-5 and TRBJ2-3, with 8 positions matching TRBD1. The CDR3 is made up of 14 amino acids. Germline assignment: CDR1 MNHEY and CDR2 SVGAGI. Trimming cost V 6 bases and J 2 bases; bases outside gene matches: 4. The DNA of the CDR3 is TGTGCCAGCAGGGACAGGGTTCACACAGATACGCAGTATTTT. It codes for CASRDRVHTDTQYF.

The chain couples TRBV6-1 to TRBJ2-2; a possible D gene is TRBD2 (5 bases). V lost 5 bases and J lost 9, with 19 bases in between. This CDR3 spans 15 amino acids. Germline CDR1 MNHNS, CDR2 SASEGT. CDR3 amino acids: CASSSWTHSIRELFF. The CDR3 DNA reads TGTGCCAGCAGTTCCTGGACTCATTCTATCAGGGAGCTGTTTTTT.

The gene calls are TRBV29-1 and TRBJ2-5; the D gene is possibly TRBD2 (7 bases). Trimming took off 6 bases at V and 12 bases at J, with 14 bases between the two ends. The CDR3 is 10 amino acids. CDR1 and CDR2 from the germline V gene are SQVTM and ANQGSEA. This chain's CDR3 is CSVGGALEYF. The CDR3 bases are TGCAGCGTGGGGGGGGCTCTAGAGTACTTC. The variable domain in full, with the rest retrieved from reference TRBV29-1 and TRBJ2-5, is SAVISQKPSRDICQRGTSLTIQCQVDSQVTMMFWYRQQPGQSLTLIATANQGSEATYESGFVIDKFPISRPNLTFSTLTVSNMSPEDSSIYLCSVGGALEYFGPGTRLLVL.

The chain combines TRBV6-1 with TRBJ2-1; 7 nucleotides align to TRBD1. The J segment lost 4 bases and the V segment lost 3 bases, leaving 9 bases of the junction unmatched. The CDR3 has 16 amino acids. Germline CDR1 reads MNHNS; CDR2 reads SASEGT. CDR3 amino acids: CASSDLQGPPYNEQFF. DNA of the CDR3: TGTGCCAGCAGTGACCTACAGGGGCCTCCATACAATGAGCAGTTCTTC.

The J gene is TRBJ1-2, the V gene TRBV18; D call uncertain. V was trimmed by 3 bases and J by 8 bases, leaving 19 bases between them. Per the germline V gene, CDR1 is KGHSH and CDR2 is LQKENI. The length of the CDR3 is 15 residues. The CDR3 here is CASSPPRGRNAGYTF. The CDR3 bases are TGTGCCAGCTCACCCCCCAGAGGCCGGAACGCCGGCTACACCTTC. The whole variable domain, filled in from reference TRBV18 and TRBJ1-2, reads NAGVMQNPRHLVRRRGQEARLRCSPMKGHSHVYWYRQLPEEGLKFMVYLQKENIIDESGMPKERFSAEFPKEGPSILRIQQVVRGDSAAYFCASSPPRGRNAGYTFGSGTRLTVV.